This entry lists 22 T cell receptor beta chains sequenced from one sample in a study of cytomegalovirus exposure and HLA in healthy donors. The primer mix had 60 Vbeta and 13 Jbeta primers. Assay: immunoSEQ multiplex PCR; the TCRdb copy retains only in-frame clones and omits some. This sample has tens of thousands of clones, with around 70% found just once. Sequenced input: PBMCs. The receptors were gathered from a man aged 35 to 55 in good health and CMV-seropositive.

In this sample, this clone turned up a few times. The chain combines TRBV5-1 with TRBJ2-5, with 10 positions matching TRBD2. Losses at the gene ends were 0 bases for V and 5 bases for J; bases not matched to a gene: 7. Germline assignment: CDR1 SGHRS and CDR2 YFSETQ. The CDR3 extends over 16 amino acids. CDR3 residues: CASSLGIAGGRETQYF. DNA for the CDR3: TGCGCCAGCAGCTTGGGAATAGCGGGGGGCCGGGAGACCCAGTACTTC.

The chain has TRBV4-3 and TRBJ1-5; no reliable D call. V shed 4 bases and J shed 4 bases, with 14 bases lying between them. CDR3 size: 15 residues. CDR1 is LGHNA and CDR2 is YSLEER in the germline V gene. CDR3 protein: CASSPGLGRNQPQHF. CDR3 nucleotides: TGCGCCAGCAGCCCGGGTCTAGGCCGAAATCAGCCCCAGCATTTT.

The genes are TRBV30 and TRBJ2-5; 7 nucleotides align to TRBD2. The end of the DNA is better explained by TRBJ2-7, so the J call may be wrong. Germline V gene sequence: CDR1 GTSNPN, CDR2 SVGIG (reference sequence). The CDR3 length is 14 residues. CDR3 residues: CAWRKRGALYEQYF. The CDR3 DNA follows: TGTGCCTGGAGGAAGCGGGGTGCCCTCTACGAGCAGTACTTC.

CDR3 in amino acids: CASSSRQVGEAFF. DNA for the CDR3: TGTGCCAGCAGTTCGCGACAGGTCGGTGAAGCTTTCTTT. The chain carries TRBV6-6 and TRBJ1-1, with TRBD1 as a possible D gene (6 bases). Between the trimmed V and J ends, which lost 4 bases and 7 bases, there was a span of 13 bases. The CDR3 runs to 13 residues. From germline, CDR1 is MNHNY and CDR2 SVGAGI (reference sequence).

This clone turned up a few times. The genes are TRBV13 and TRBJ1-3; D gene unclear. Germline-derived CDR1 and CDR2 are PRHDT and FYEKMQ (reference sequence). Trimming removed 3 bases from V and 8 bases from J, with 11 bases in between. The CDR3 is made up of 13 amino acids. The CDR3: CASSLSEVDTIYF. The CDR3 DNA follows: TGTGCCAGCAGCTTGTCCGAGGTGGACACCATATATTTT.

The rearrangement links TRBV13 to TRBJ2-7; no definite D call. V lost 2 bases and J 3 bases, leaving 8 bases between the germline ends. The CDR3 is 13 residues long. Germline V gene lookup returns CDR1 PRHDT and CDR2 FYEKMQ (reference sequence). The CDR3 nucleotides read TGTGCCAGCAGCTTAAGCGCGGACTACGAGCAGTACTTC. It is translated as CASSLSADYEQYF.

The chain combines TRBV9 with TRBJ1-1, with 9 nucleotides matching TRBD1. The CDR3 runs to 16 residues. The junction had 6 bases not matched to a gene; V was cut back by 0 bases and J by 3 bases. Germline CDR1 SGDLS, CDR2 YYNGEE. DNA of the CDR3: TGTGCCAGCAGCGTAGGGGACAGGGTTTCGGACACTGAAGCTTTCTTT. Its protein is CASSVGDRVSDTEAFF.

This clone was counted between two and nine times. Other DNA sequences from this sample encode an identical CDR3 as well. The chain links TRBV28 to TRBJ2-2, with TRBD1 matching over 9 bases. In germline, CDR1 is MDHEN, CDR2 SYDVKM. The CDR3 totals 16 residues. V shed 4 bases, J shed 1 base, and the junction held 4 bases outside the gene matches. CDR3 in DNA: TGTGCCAGCAGTTCCTCGGGACAGGGGAACACCGGGGAGCTGTTTTTT. This codes for CASSSSGQGNTGELFF.

The J gene is TRBJ2-2, the V gene TRBV5-1; no clear D. V was pared by 1 base and J by 5 bases, with 12 bases between. This CDR3 is 15 amino acids long. Looked up from germline, CDR1 is SGHRS and CDR2 is YFSETQ. The CDR3 bases are TGCGCCAGCAGCTTGTTGGTGACCGGGACCGGGGAGCTGTTTTTT. Protein sequence: CASSLLVTGTGELFF.

The V call is TRBV6-6, the J call TRBJ2-3; no reliable D call. The CDR3 sequence is 14 residues long. V was pared by 2 bases and J by 3 bases, with 9 bases between. Germline CDR1 MNHNY, CDR2 SVGAGI (reference sequence). CDR3 sequence: CASSYVRGTDTQYF. In nucleotides, the CDR3 is TGTGCCAGCAGTTACGTACGCGGAACAGATACGCAGTATTTT.

This clone was detected only a few times. The chain recombines TRBV28 with TRBJ2-3; D unclear. CDR3 length: 12 amino acids. The V end was cut by 5 bases, the J end by 6 bases, with 9 bases between. Germline V lookup: CDR1 MDHEN, CDR2 SYDVKM. The CDR3 nucleotides are TGTGCCAGCAGTGGTAGCCGGGATACGCAGTATTTT. Translated: CASSGSRDTQYF.

This chain uses TRBV27 with TRBJ1-2, with 11 bases lining up with TRBD1. Germline assignment: CDR1 MNHEY and CDR2 SMNVEV (reference sequence). There are 14 residues in the CDR3. V shed 5 bases and J 8 bases; nucleotides not matched to a gene: 7. The chain's CDR3 is CASSLGQGAWGYTF. Written as DNA, the CDR3 is TGTGCCAGCAGTCTTGGACAGGGGGCTTGGGGCTACACCTTC.

The chain has TRBV7-2 and TRBJ1-3, with TRBD1 as a possible D gene (6 bases). V lost 5 bases, J lost 0 bases, and 14 bases lay in between. Per the germline V gene, CDR1 is SGHTA and CDR2 is FQGNSA. CDR3 length: 16 amino acids. CDR3: CASSPRQVFSGNTIYF. CDR3 nucleotides: TGTGCCAGCAGCCCCAGACAGGTTTTCTCTGGAAACACCATATATTTT.

The J gene is TRBJ2-5, the V gene TRBV7-9; 7 nucleotides match TRBD2. From germline, CDR1 is SEHNR and CDR2 FQNEAQ (reference sequence). The CDR3 covers 14 residues. Losses at the gene ends were 0 bases for V and 5 bases for J; bases not matched to a gene: 3. CDR3 DNA: TGTGCCAGCAGCTTAGCGGGGGGGGTCGAGACCCAGTACTTC. Translated, it gives CASSLAGGVETQYF. The full variable domain, its missing parts supplied by reference TRBV7-9 and TRBJ2-5, is DTGVSQNPRHKITKRGQNVTFRCDPISEHNRLYWYRQTLGQGPEFLTYFQNEAQLEKSRLLSDRFSAERPKGSFSTLEIQRTEQGDSAMYLCASSLAGGVETQYFGPGTRLLVL.

The chain joins TRBV11-2 to TRBJ2-1, with TRBD1 matching over 8 bases. Unmatched junction bases numbered 11, after V lost 2 bases and J lost 8 bases. Per the germline V gene, CDR1 is SGHAT and CDR2 is FQNNGV. The CDR3 covers 16 residues. CDR3 sequence reads: CASSLIAGQGPDEQFF. CDR3 sequence (DNA): TGTGCCAGCAGCTTAATCGCTGGACAGGGTCCGGATGAGCAGTTCTTC.

This clone showed up just once. For the CDR3, the DNA is TGTGCCAGCAGTTACGTCCGGGGGGCCACAGATACGCAGTATTTT. Its translation is CASSYVRGATDTQYF. The chain joins TRBV6-5 to TRBJ2-3; weak D call: TRBD2 (7 bases). Germline V gene sequence: CDR1 MNHEY, CDR2 SVGAGI. This CDR3 is built from 15 residues. The germline V and J ends were trimmed by 2 bases and 2 bases, with 11 bases remaining between them.

This clone has only a few counts. V is TRBV7-2 and J is TRBJ1-2; 7 positions agree with TRBD1. The CDR3 is made up of 16 amino acids. CDR1 and CDR2 from the germline V gene are SGHTA and FQGNSA. Trimming took 0 bases from V and 1 from J; bases not matched to a gene: 5. CDR3 coding DNA: TGTGCCAGCAGCTTAGCCGGGACAGCCTTTAACTATGGCTACACCTTC. Translation: CASSLAGTAFNYGYTF.

The chain carries TRBV7-6 and TRBJ2-1, with 7 positions matching TRBD1. Germline trimming cut 1 base from V and 6 bases from J; bases unmatched to any gene: 6. CDR1 and CDR2 (germline): SGHVS, FNYEAQ. The CDR3 totals 15 residues. DNA for the CDR3: TGTGCCAGCAGCTTAGTGAGACAGGGCGGCAATGAGCAGTTCTTC. The encoded protein is CASSLVRQGGNEQFF.

The chain couples TRBV29-1 to TRBJ1-2; possibly TRBD1 for D (5 bases). Trimming pared 6 bases from V and 8 bases from J, leaving 13 bases between. The CDR3 runs 11 residues. Germline CDR1 is SQVTM and CDR2 is ANQGSEA. CDR3 nucleotide sequence: TGCAGCGTCCAGGGAGGATTGGGCTACACCTTC. Translated, it gives CSVQGGLGYTF.

The J gene is TRBJ2-5, the V gene TRBV30; D not certain. This CDR3 contains 17 residues. Looked up from germline, CDR1 is GTSNPN and CDR2 is SVGIG (reference sequence). The V end was cut by 2 bases, the J end by 1 base, with 20 bases between. The CDR3 region has the DNA TGTGCCTGGAGTATCCAGACACAACCCTTCTCCCAAGAGACCCAGTACTTC. This translates into CAWSIQTQPFSQETQYF.

This chain joins TRBV5-1 and TRBJ2-3; 12 bases agree with TRBD2. The V gene end was trimmed by 4 bases and the J gene end by 6 bases; junction bases not matched to a gene: 6. The V gene's germline CDR1 is SGHRS and CDR2 YFSETQ. The CDR3 length is 15 residues. Written as DNA, the CDR3 is TGCGCCAGCAGCATAGGACTAGCGGGGCCCGATACGCAGTATTTT. This translates into CASSIGLAGPDTQYF.

This clone appeared a few times. This chain uses TRBV6-1 with TRBJ1-1; 12 positions match TRBD1. The CDR3 is 13 amino acids. Losses at the gene ends were 8 bases for V and 7 bases for J; bases not matched to a gene: 5. CDR1 and CDR2 from the germline V gene are MNHNS and SASEGT. CDR3 loop: CASRDRGLFEAFF. The CDR3 DNA is TGTGCCAGCCGGGACAGGGGGCTTTTTGAAGCTTTCTTT.